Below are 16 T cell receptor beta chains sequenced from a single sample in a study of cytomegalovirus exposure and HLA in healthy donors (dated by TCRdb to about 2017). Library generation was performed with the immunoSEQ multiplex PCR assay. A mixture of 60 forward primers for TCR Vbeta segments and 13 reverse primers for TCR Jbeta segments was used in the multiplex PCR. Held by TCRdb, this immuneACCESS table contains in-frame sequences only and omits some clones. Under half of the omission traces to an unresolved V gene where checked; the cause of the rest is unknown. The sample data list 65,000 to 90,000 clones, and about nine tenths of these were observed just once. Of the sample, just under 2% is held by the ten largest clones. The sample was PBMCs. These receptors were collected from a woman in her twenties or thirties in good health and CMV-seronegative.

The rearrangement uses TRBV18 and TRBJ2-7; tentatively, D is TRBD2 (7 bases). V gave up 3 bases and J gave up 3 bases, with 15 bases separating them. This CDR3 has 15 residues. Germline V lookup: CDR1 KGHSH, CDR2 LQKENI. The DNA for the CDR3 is TGTGCCAGCTCACCGCGGGGGATCAGGGGCTACGAGCAGTACTTC. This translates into CASSPRGIRGYEQYF.

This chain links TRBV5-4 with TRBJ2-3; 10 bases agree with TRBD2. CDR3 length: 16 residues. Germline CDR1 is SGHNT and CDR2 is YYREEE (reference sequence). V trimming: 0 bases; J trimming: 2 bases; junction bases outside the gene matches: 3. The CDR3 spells CASSLELAGTTDTQYF. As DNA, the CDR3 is TGTGCCAGCAGCTTGGAACTAGCGGGGACCACAGATACGCAGTATTTT.

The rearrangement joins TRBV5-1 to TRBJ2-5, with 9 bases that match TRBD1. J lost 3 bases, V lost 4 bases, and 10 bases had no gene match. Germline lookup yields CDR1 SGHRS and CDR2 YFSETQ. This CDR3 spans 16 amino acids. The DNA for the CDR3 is TGCGCCAGCAGCCCTGACGGGACAGGGAAAAAAGAGACCCAGTACTTC. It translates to CASSPDGTGKKETQYF.

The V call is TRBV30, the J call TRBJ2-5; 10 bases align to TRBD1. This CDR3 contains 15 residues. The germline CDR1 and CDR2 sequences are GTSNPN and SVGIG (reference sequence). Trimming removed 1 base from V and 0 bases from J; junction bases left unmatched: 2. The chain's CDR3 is CAWSGTGGNQETQYF. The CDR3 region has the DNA TGTGCCTGGAGTGGGACAGGGGGTAACCAAGAGACCCAGTACTTC.

CDR3 sequence reads: CASSKDRVYAEKLFF. CDR3 sequence (DNA): TGTGCCAGCAGTAAAGACAGGGTTTATGCGGAAAAACTGTTTTTT. The chain links TRBV27 to TRBJ1-4; TRBD1 agrees at 7 bases. The trim removed 5 bases at V and 8 bases at J, leaving 11 bases unmatched. Germline V CDR1 and CDR2: MNHEY, SMNVEV (reference sequence). The CDR3 contains 15 residues.

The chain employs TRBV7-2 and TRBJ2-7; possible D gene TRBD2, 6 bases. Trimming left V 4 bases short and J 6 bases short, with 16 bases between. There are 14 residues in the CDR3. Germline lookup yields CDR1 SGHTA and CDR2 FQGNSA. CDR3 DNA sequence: TGTGCCAGCAGCTCCCCGCTCACTAGCTCCGAGCAGTACTTC. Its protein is CASSSPLTSSEQYF.

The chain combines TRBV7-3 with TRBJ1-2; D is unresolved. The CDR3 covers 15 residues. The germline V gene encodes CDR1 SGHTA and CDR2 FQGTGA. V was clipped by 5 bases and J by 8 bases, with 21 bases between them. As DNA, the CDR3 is TGTGCCAGCAGCGCCCAGCGCCTGGAAGAAGGAGGCTACACCTTC. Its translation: CASSAQRLEEGGYTF. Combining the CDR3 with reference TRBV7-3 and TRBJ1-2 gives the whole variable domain GAGVSQTPSNKVTEKGKYVELRCDPISGHTALYWYRQSLGQGPEFLIYFQGTGAADDSGLPNDRFFAVRPEGSVSTLKIQRTERGDSAVYLCASSAQRLEEGGYTFGSGTRLTVV.

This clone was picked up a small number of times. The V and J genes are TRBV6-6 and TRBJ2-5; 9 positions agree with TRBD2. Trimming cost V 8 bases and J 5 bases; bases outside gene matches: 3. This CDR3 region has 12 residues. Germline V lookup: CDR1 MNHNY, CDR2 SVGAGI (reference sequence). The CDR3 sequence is CASGGRAETQYF. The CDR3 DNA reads TGTGCCAGCGGCGGGAGGGCCGAGACCCAGTACTTC.

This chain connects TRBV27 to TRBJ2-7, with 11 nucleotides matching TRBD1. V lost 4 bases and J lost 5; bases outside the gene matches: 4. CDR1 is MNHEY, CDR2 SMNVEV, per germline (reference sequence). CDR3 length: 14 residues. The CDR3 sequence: CASSSRTGGDEQYF. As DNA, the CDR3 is TGTGCCAGCAGTTCTCGGACAGGGGGCGACGAGCAGTACTTC.

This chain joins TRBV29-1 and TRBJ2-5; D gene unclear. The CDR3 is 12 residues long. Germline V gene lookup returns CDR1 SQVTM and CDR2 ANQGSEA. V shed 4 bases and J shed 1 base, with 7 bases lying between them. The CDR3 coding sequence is TGCAGCGTTGGAAACACCCAAGAGACCCAGTACTTC. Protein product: CSVGNTQETQYF.

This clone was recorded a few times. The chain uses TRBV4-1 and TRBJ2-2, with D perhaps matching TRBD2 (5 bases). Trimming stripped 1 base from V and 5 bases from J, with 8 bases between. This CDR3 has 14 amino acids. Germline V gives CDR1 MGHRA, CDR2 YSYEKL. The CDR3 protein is CASSQATGTGELFF. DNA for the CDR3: TGCGCCAGCAGCCAAGCGACGGGAACCGGGGAGCTGTTTTTT.

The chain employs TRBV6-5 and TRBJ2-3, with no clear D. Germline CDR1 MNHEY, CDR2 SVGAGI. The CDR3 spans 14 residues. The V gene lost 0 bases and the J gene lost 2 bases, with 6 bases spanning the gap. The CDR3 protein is CASSYSEFTDTQYF. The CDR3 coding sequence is TGTGCCAGCAGTTACTCGGAGTTCACAGATACGCAGTATTTT.

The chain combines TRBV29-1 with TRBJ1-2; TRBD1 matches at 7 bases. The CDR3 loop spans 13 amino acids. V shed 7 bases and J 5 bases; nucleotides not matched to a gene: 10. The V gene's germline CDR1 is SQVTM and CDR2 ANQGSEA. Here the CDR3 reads CSASRGYRYGYTF. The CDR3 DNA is TGCAGCGCCTCCAGGGGGTACAGGTATGGCTACACCTTC.

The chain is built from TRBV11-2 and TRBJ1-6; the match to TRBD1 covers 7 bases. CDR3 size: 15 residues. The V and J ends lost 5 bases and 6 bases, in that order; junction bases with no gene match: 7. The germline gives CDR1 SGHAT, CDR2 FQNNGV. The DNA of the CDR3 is TGTGCCAGCAGCAACCAGGGACAGCTTAATTCACCCCTCCACTTT. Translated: CASSNQGQLNSPLHF.

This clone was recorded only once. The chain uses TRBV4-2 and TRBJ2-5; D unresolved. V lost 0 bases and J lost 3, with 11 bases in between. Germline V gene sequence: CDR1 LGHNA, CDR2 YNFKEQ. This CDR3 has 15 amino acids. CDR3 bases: TGTGCCAGCAGCCAAGATCGGAGTGTGAAAGAGACCCAGTACTTC. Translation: CASSQDRSVKETQYF.

The CDR3 sequence is CASSNLTGTEAFF. The CDR3 DNA reads as TGTGCCAGCAGTAACTTAACAGGCACTGAAGCTTTCTTT. The V gene is TRBV5-4, the J gene TRBJ1-1; perhaps TRBD1 as D (5 bases). V was pared by 5 bases and J by 4 bases, with 12 bases between. Germline V gives CDR1 SGHNT, CDR2 YYREEE (reference sequence). The CDR3 runs to 13 residues.